The present T cell receptor (beta chain) was sequenced within a study of CD8 T cells in Susac syndrome. Reverse transcription of roughly 0.5 to 1 ug RNA was carried out with random hexamers. An immunoSEQ multiplex PCR generated amplified TCR beta CDR3 products spanning 54 Vbeta and 13 Jbeta. One entry per CDR3 protein, called by TCRdb with MiXCR from the immunoSEQ multiplex PCR reads. The data contain over 350,000 distinct CDR3 sequences, about 85% of them singletons. This CDR3 has 13 residues. The V and J ends lost 3 bases and 6 bases, in that order; junction bases with no gene match: 4. In germline, CDR1 is KGHSH, CDR2 LQKENI. CD8+ and CD4+ T cells taken from blood had their TCR beta sequenced.

The sequencing sample was made of CD8+ T cells from PBMCs. The sequence was collected from a human donor with multiple sclerosis. The rearrangement joins TRBV18 to TRBJ1-2; 7 bases map to TRBD1. In nucleotides, the CDR3 is TGTGCCAGCTCACCTCCGGGGACAGATGGCTACACCTTC. This codes for CASSPPGTDGYTF.